These 30 T cell receptor beta chains share one sample of origin, sequenced in a study of T-cell memory formation after mild COVID-19. A single record per CDR3 protein comes from TCRdb applying MiXCR to the 5' RACE reads. Of some 69,000 distinct CDR3 sequences listed, about a sixth are singletons. The sample taken for sequencing was PBMCs or a T cell subset sorted from them (not recorded which). These receptor sequences come from an adult woman who had mild COVID-19 (a few samples of this study predate the infection). Cell type and time point are not known.

This clonotype showed up just a few times. The rearrangement uses TRBV15 and TRBJ2-5; tentative D call: TRBD2 (5 bases). This CDR3 spans 13 amino acids. The V gene's germline CDR1 is LNHNV and CDR2 YYDKDF (reference sequence). V lost 0 bases and J 5 bases, leaving 7 bases between the germline ends. Here the CDR3 reads CATSRDSEETQYF. DNA of the CDR3: TGTGCCACCAGCAGAGATAGCGAGGAGACCCAGTACTTC.

V and J are TRBV20-1 and TRBJ1-1; no firm D call. Deletions cut 2 bases from V and 8 bases from J, with 27 bases between. Per germline, CDR1 DFQATT and CDR2 SNEGSKA (reference sequence). This CDR3 comprises 17 residues. CDR3 amino acids: CSARPPNRATDSPEAFF. In DNA form, the CDR3 reads TGCAGTGCTAGACCCCCAAACCGGGCAACGGATAGTCCCGAAGCTTTCTTT.

The chain is built from TRBV4-1 and TRBJ1-1; D is undetermined. The V gene lost 4 bases and the J gene lost 3 bases, with 9 bases spanning the gap. This CDR3 comprises 13 residues. The germline V gene has CDR1 MGHRA and CDR2 YSYEKL. The CDR3 reads CASSPDRYTEAFF. CDR3 nucleotides: TGCGCCAGCAGCCCGGACCGGTACACTGAAGCTTTCTTT.

At least ten counts were recorded for this clonotype. The rearrangement uses TRBV7-2 and TRBJ2-7; D is possibly TRBD2 (6 bases). Per germline, CDR1 SGHTA and CDR2 FQGNSA. Trimming pared 4 bases from V and 0 bases from J, leaving 16 bases between. This CDR3 is 16 amino acids long. CDR3 in amino acids: CASSSQGLLDSYEQYF. The CDR3 region has the DNA TGTGCCAGCAGCTCCCAGGGACTTTTGGACTCCTACGAGCAGTACTTC. The full variable domain, its missing parts supplied by reference TRBV7-2 and TRBJ2-7, is GAGVSQSPSNKVTEKGKDVELRCDPISGHTALYWYRQSLGQGLEFLIYFQGNSAPDKSGLPSDRFSAERTGGSVSTLTIQRTQQEDSAVYLCASSSQGLLDSYEQYFGPGTRLTVT.

The rearrangement links TRBV20-1 to TRBJ2-3; 10 bases fit TRBD2. CDR1 and CDR2 (germline): DFQATT, SNEGSKA (reference sequence). Trimming removed 7 bases from V and 5 bases from J; junction bases left unmatched: 15. This CDR3 is built from 16 residues. The CDR3 spells CSGIDPSGSSEDTQYF. DNA of the CDR3: TGCAGTGGAATCGATCCTAGCGGGAGTTCCGAAGATACGCAGTATTTT.

V usage is TRBV7-9 and J usage is TRBJ2-7; 10 bases align to TRBD2. The CDR3 length is 16 residues. V gave up 0 bases and J gave up 3 bases; unmatched junction bases: 5. The germline gives CDR1 SEHNR, CDR2 FQNEAQ (reference sequence). The CDR3 DNA sequence: TGTGCCAGCAGCTTAGCGATGCCTAGCGGGAGCTACGAGCAGTACTTC. This sequence encodes CASSLAMPSGSYEQYF.

This clonotype was seen more than once but under ten times. J is TRBJ2-5 and V is TRBV7-6, with 7 bases lining up with TRBD2. CDR1 and CDR2 from the germline V gene are SGHVS and FNYEAQ. The length of the CDR3 is 14 residues. The junction had 2 bases not matched to a gene; V was cut back by 3 bases and J by 1 base. Written as DNA, the CDR3 is TGTGCCAGCAGCTTCGGGGGGTCCCAAGAGACCCAGTACTTC. Translation gives CASSFGGSQETQYF.

This clonotype turned up a few times. The chain has TRBV15 and TRBJ2-2; D gene uncertain. Germline V lookup: CDR1 LNHNV, CDR2 YYDKDF (reference sequence). The CDR3 loop spans 14 amino acids. Trimming left V 2 bases short and J 6 bases short, with 10 bases between. The CDR3 region has the DNA TGTGCCACCAGCAGAACTCGGTTTTCCGGGGAGCTGTTTTTT. Translated, it gives CATSRTRFSGELFF.

The chain employs TRBV5-1 and TRBJ1-1, with 9 bases aligning to TRBD1. This CDR3 is 16 amino acids long. Germline CDR1 SGHRS, CDR2 YFSETQ. Trimming at V came to 4 bases and at J to 6 bases, leaving 13 bases not matched to a gene. The CDR3 loop reads CASSNSGTGLRAEAFF. As DNA, the CDR3 is TGCGCCAGCAGCAACTCCGGGACAGGGTTGAGGGCTGAAGCTTTCTTT.

CDR3 loop: CASSFGTGFEQYF. The CDR3 DNA reads TGCGCCAGCAGCTTCGGGACAGGGTTCGAGCAGTACTTC. This rearrangement joins TRBV5-1 to TRBJ2-7; 9 bases map to TRBD1. The CDR3 totals 13 residues. From germline, CDR1 is SGHRS and CDR2 YFSETQ. The V segment lost 2 bases and the J segment 6 bases; nucleotides outside the gene matches: 3. Variable domain in full (rest from reference TRBV5-1 and TRBJ2-7): KAGVTQTPRYLIKTRGQQVTLSCSPISGHRSVSWYQQTPGQGLQFLFEYFSETQRNKGNFPGRFSGRQFSNSRSEMNVSTLELGDSALYLCASSFGTGFEQYFGPGTRLTVT.

The genes are TRBV7-9 and TRBJ2-1, with TRBD2 matching over 10 bases. Germline-derived CDR1 and CDR2 are SEHNR and FQNEAQ (reference sequence). Trimming took 5 bases from V and 7 from J; bases not matched to a gene: 8. CDR3 size: 15 residues. CDR3 in DNA: TGTGCCAGCAGCCCAAGCGGGAGGGCCTCAAATGAGCAGTTCTTC. It translates to CASSPSGRASNEQFF. Drawing the rest from reference TRBV7-9 and TRBJ2-1, the complete variable domain is DTGVSQNPRHKITKRGQNVTFRCDPISEHNRLYWYRQTLGQGPEFLTYFQNEAQLEKSRLLSDRFSAERPKGSFSTLEIQRTEQGDSAMYLCASSPSGRASNEQFFGPGTRLTVL.

V and J are TRBV11-2 and TRBJ2-7; D might be TRBD1 (6 bases). Per the germline V gene, CDR1 is SGHAT and CDR2 is FQNNGV. This CDR3 is 13 amino acids long. Between the trimmed V and J ends, which lost 3 bases and 4 bases, there was a span of 10 bases. CDR3 sequence: CASSLSGEYEQYF. The CDR3 coding sequence is TGTGCCAGCAGCTTGTCAGGGGAATACGAGCAGTACTTC.

This clonotype was seen a handful of times. J is TRBJ2-7 and V is TRBV5-1; possible D gene TRBD2, 6 bases. Trimming removed 0 bases at V and 6 bases at J, with 7 bases between. CDR1 SGHRS and CDR2 YFSETQ come from the germline V gene. The CDR3 has 12 amino acids. The CDR3 loop is CASSLGGVEQYF. The CDR3 DNA reads TGCGCCAGCAGCTTGGGGGGGGTCGAGCAGTACTTC. Looking up the rest from reference TRBV5-1 and TRBJ2-7 gives the full variable domain: KAGVTQTPRYLIKTRGQQVTLSCSPISGHRSVSWYQQTPGQGLQFLFEYFSETQRNKGNFPGRFSGRQFSNSRSEMNVSTLELGDSALYLCASSLGGVEQYFGPGTRLTVT.

This clonotype was observed a handful of times. The chain links TRBV7-9 to TRBJ1-5; D call uncertain. CDR1 and CDR2 from the germline V gene are SEHNR and FQNEAQ (reference sequence). The CDR3 sequence is 14 residues long. The V gene lost 1 base and the J gene lost 4 bases, with 8 bases spanning the gap. As DNA, the CDR3 is TGTGCCAGCAGCTTAGACCAGCCTAATCAGCCCCAGCATTTT. It yields the protein CASSLDQPNQPQHF.

The J gene is TRBJ2-7, the V gene TRBV12-3 or TRBV12-4; a possible D gene is TRBD2 (6 bases). With 5 bases removed from V and 2 bases from J, the gap between germline ends came to 16 bases. This CDR3 comprises 15 residues. In DNA, the CDR3 is TGTGCCAGCAGTGGGACTCCCGGAGACCCCTACGAGCAGTACTTC. Translating it yields CASSGTPGDPYEQYF.

This clonotype turned up a few times. The V call is TRBV9, the J call TRBJ2-4; tentatively, D is TRBD1 (7 bases). Germline values: CDR1 SGDLS, CDR2 YYNGEE. This CDR3 region has 19 residues. V lost 1 base to trimming and J lost 3 bases, with 23 bases between them. Here the CDR3 DNA reads TGTGCCAGCAGCGTAAGCTACCCAGGGGGAGGAATAGACAAAAACATTCAGTACTTC. The encoded protein is CASSVSYPGGGIDKNIQYF.

The chain couples TRBV9 to TRBJ2-7; D perhaps matches TRBD1 (6 bases). The germline V gene has CDR1 SGDLS and CDR2 YYNGEE. V lost 4 bases to trimming and J lost 1 base, with 12 bases between them. The CDR3 extends over 14 amino acids. The CDR3 nucleotides are TGTGCCAGCAGCCCCTCCCAGGGGTCCTACGAGCAGTACTTC. Its protein is CASSPSQGSYEQYF.

This clonotype was counted between two and nine times. The chain uses TRBV4-1 and TRBJ2-7; 8 bases map to TRBD1. The CDR3 loop spans 17 amino acids. Unmatched junction bases numbered 12, after V lost 1 base and J lost 4 bases. The germline CDR1 and CDR2 sequences are MGHRA and YSYEKL. CDR3 bases: TGCGCCAGCAGCCAAGCGGGGACAGGACCGTTGTTATACGAGCAGTACTTC. This codes for CASSQAGTGPLLYEQYF.

This chain connects TRBV6-2 or TRBV6-3 to TRBJ1-1, with 10 bases identical to TRBD1. V lost 5 bases to trimming and J lost 5 bases; unmatched junction nucleotides: 5. The CDR3 has 14 amino acids. Germline lookup yields CDR1 MNHEY and CDR2 SVGEGT. The DNA of the CDR3 is TGTGCCAGCAGTCGACAGGGGGCTGAGACTGAAGCTTTCTTT. Its protein is CASSRQGAETEAFF.

The genes are TRBV12-3 or TRBV12-4 and TRBJ1-5, with D unclear. CDR3 length equals 15 residues. Deletions cut 6 bases from V and 0 bases from J, with 12 bases between. CDR3 DNA sequence: TGTGCCAGCAGCCTCGGAAGAAATAGCAATCAGCCCCAGCATTTT. This sequence encodes CASSLGRNSNQPQHF.

The J gene is TRBJ1-2, the V gene TRBV7-2; 7 nucleotides line up with TRBD1. V shed 4 bases and J 4 bases; nucleotides not matched to a gene: 9. This CDR3 spans 15 amino acids. The germline V gene encodes CDR1 SGHTA and CDR2 FQGNSA. The CDR3 coding sequence is TGTGCCAGCAGCTCAGGAGGGGGCGGTCTCTATGGCTACACCTTC. Translating it yields CASSSGGGGLYGYTF.

The V gene is TRBV29-1, the J gene TRBJ2-7; D is undetermined. Looked up from germline, CDR1 is SQVTM and CDR2 is ANQGSEA. V lost 2 bases to trimming and J lost 2 bases, with 10 bases between them. CDR3 length equals 13 residues. As DNA, the CDR3 is TGCAGCGTTGAATTGGAGAATCCCTACGAGCAGTACTTC. It is translated as CSVELENPYEQYF.

The CDR3, as DNA: TGCAGTGCTAGATCAGGTGACAGCGATCCCCGGAACACCGGGGAGCTGTTTTTT. Its protein product is CSARSGDSDPRNTGELFF. The chain uses TRBV20-1 and TRBJ2-2; perhaps TRBD1 as D (5 bases). Germline loops: CDR1 DFQATT, CDR2 SNEGSKA (reference sequence). The CDR3 is 18 residues long. Trimming left V 2 bases short and J 1 base short, with 20 bases between.

The gene calls are TRBV7-9 and TRBJ1-1; D is possibly TRBD1 (6 bases). The CDR3 is 15 residues long. Per germline, CDR1 SEHNR and CDR2 FQNEAQ (reference sequence). V lost 5 bases to trimming and J lost 1 base, with 14 bases between them. CDR3 amino acids: CASSPLGRGNTEAFF. DNA for the CDR3: TGTGCCAGCAGCCCCCTCGGCAGGGGGAACACTGAAGCTTTCTTT.

This clonotype was seen a handful of times. This chain links TRBV7-9 with TRBJ2-3; D assignment may be TRBD1 or TRBD2 (6 bases each). The V gene lost 2 bases and the J gene lost 5 bases, with 14 bases spanning the gap. The length of the CDR3 is 15 residues. Germline CDR1 is SEHNR and CDR2 is FQNEAQ (reference sequence). Here the CDR3 DNA reads TGTGCCAGCAGCTTAATACAGGGAGGAGAAGATACGCAGTATTTT. Protein product: CASSLIQGGEDTQYF.

V gene TRBV4-3 combines with J gene TRBJ2-7; 11 bases are shared with TRBD1. Germline CDR1 is LGHNA and CDR2 is YSLEER. After removal of 5 bases from V and 0 bases from J, the junction contained 3 bases not matched to a gene. The CDR3 extends over 15 amino acids. CDR3 residues: CASSTGQGGSYEQYF. The CDR3 DNA sequence: TGCGCCAGCAGCACGGGACAGGGGGGCTCCTACGAGCAGTACTTC.

The J gene is TRBJ2-5, the V gene TRBV27, with D perhaps matching TRBD1 (7 bases). V lost 4 bases to trimming and J lost 5 bases, with 20 bases between them. The CDR3 contains 16 residues. Germline CDR1 reads MNHEY; CDR2 reads SMNVEV (reference sequence). This CDR3 is CASSSRQGGFGETQYF. DNA of the CDR3: TGTGCCAGCAGTTCAAGACAGGGAGGTTTCGGGGAGACCCAGTACTTC.

This clonotype was counted a few times. The rearrangement joins TRBV7-9 to TRBJ2-7, with D perhaps matching TRBD2 (6 bases). Germline V gene sequence: CDR1 SEHNR, CDR2 FQNEAQ (reference sequence). There are 15 residues in the CDR3. Trimming removed 3 bases from V and 5 bases from J, with 17 bases in between. This CDR3 is CASSFLGGREDEQYF. CDR3 DNA sequence: TGTGCCAGCAGCTTTTTGGGAGGCAGGGAGGACGAGCAGTACTTC.

This chain links TRBV5-4 with TRBJ2-7, with D possibly being TRBD1 (6 bases). CDR1 and CDR2 (germline): SGHNT, YYREEE (reference sequence). V gave up 3 bases and J gave up 2 bases, with 12 bases separating them. The CDR3 has 14 amino acids. Here the CDR3 DNA reads TGTGCCAGCAGCTCGTTTACAGGGACCTACGAGCAGTACTTC. Its protein product is CASSSFTGTYEQYF.

Only a few counts were recorded for this clonotype. The rearrangement uses TRBV7-9 and TRBJ1-1; TRBD1 might be the D (5 bases). Germline V CDR1 and CDR2: SEHNR, FQNEAQ (reference sequence). The CDR3 covers 15 residues. With 3 bases removed from V and 4 bases from J, the gap between germline ends came to 15 bases. CDR3 coding DNA: TGTGCCAGCAGCTTCGACCGCGGGGGGGGCACTGAAGCTTTCTTT. Protein product: CASSFDRGGGTEAFF.